This T cell receptor (beta chain) was sequenced in a study of T cell responses to AZD1222 COVID-19 vaccine. J was trimmed by 4 bases and V by 2 bases; bases with no gene match: 6. CDR1 SGHRS and CDR2 YFSETQ come from the germline V gene. CDR3 length: 17 residues. Assay used: immunoSEQ multiplex PCR; TCRdb lists only in-frame clones, some missing. The table records almost 95,000 clones, approximately 81% of them present only once. This chain links TRBV5-1 with TRBJ2-2; TRBD2 agrees at 12 bases. The sequences come from peripheral blood, collected 28 days after the second AZD1222 dose. The sequence was collected from an adult who received the AZD1222 COVID-19 vaccine. CDR3: CASSFPSGGAGTGELFF. CDR3 DNA: TGCGCCAGCAGCTTCCCTAGCGGGGGGGCCGGCACCGGGGAGCTGTTTTTT.